A single sample is the source of the 29 T cell receptor beta chains below, sequenced in a study of blood T cell repertoires in COVID-19 (dated by TCRdb to 2018 to 2020). The library was produced with the immunoSEQ multiplex PCR assay. TCRdb stores this immuneACCESS table with in-frame sequences only. Part of the clones is absent; in the studies checked, under half of the shortfall reflects unresolved V genes, and no reason is known for the rest. In this sample the table shows about 320,000 clones, 85% of which occur a single time. 1.9% of the sample belongs to the ten largest clones. The sequenced sample was PBMCs or T cells enriched from blood (not recorded which). The origin of the receptors is a woman aged 30 to 39 who had been exposed to COVID-19.

The chain couples TRBV6-1 to TRBJ1-1; TRBD1 aligns across 7 bases. The CDR3 loop spans 13 amino acids. Germline V lookup: CDR1 MNHNS, CDR2 SASEGT. The J segment lost 5 bases and the V segment lost 3 bases, leaving 3 bases of the junction unmatched. The CDR3 nucleotides read TGTGCCAGCAGTGAGACAGGGAGGACTGAAGCTTTCTTT. Amino acid sequence: CASSETGRTEAFF.

The chain is built from TRBV21-1 and TRBJ2-7; the D call TRBD1 from the table was never checked on the DNA. TRBV21-1 is listed as a pseudogene. This CDR3 has 17 residues. CDR3 residues: CASSKAYRVPGVYEQYF. The CDR3 DNA reads TGTGCCAGCAGCAAAGCCTACCGGGTCCCAGGGGTCTACGAGCAGTACTTC.

This clone came up many times. V usage is TRBV5-6 and J usage is TRBJ1-1, with 8 bases fitting TRBD1. J lost 0 bases, V lost 10 bases, and 8 bases had no gene match. The CDR3 totals 14 residues. Germline V gene lookup returns CDR1 SGHDT and CDR2 YYEEEE. This CDR3 is CASRRQGLNTEAFF. As DNA, the CDR3 is TGTGCCTCTCGCAGACAGGGGTTGAACACTGAAGCTTTCTTT.

This clone turned up a few times. V is TRBV5-1 and J is TRBJ1-2, with D perhaps matching TRBD1 (5 bases). The germline CDR1 and CDR2 sequences are SGHRS and YFSETQ. V shed 0 bases and J shed 1 base, with 10 bases lying between them. This CDR3 has 15 amino acids. The CDR3 spells CASSLDPTVNYGYTF. The CDR3 DNA sequence: TGCGCCAGCAGCTTGGACCCGACAGTTAACTATGGCTACACCTTC.

The chain couples TRBV5-6 to TRBJ2-3, with D possibly matching TRBD2 (5 bases). Trimming shortened V by 3 bases and J by 11 bases, and 16 bases separated the two germline ends. This CDR3 has 13 residues. CDR1 and CDR2 from the germline V gene are SGHDT and YYEEEE. Written as DNA, the CDR3 is TGTGCCAGCAGCTACCGACGGTCAGGAGGGCAGTATTTT. Residues: CASSYRRSGGQYF.

The CDR3 reads CASTATGAQLYEQYF. The CDR3 bases are TGTGCCAGCACCGCCACAGGGGCACAACTCTACGAGCAGTACTTC. The rearrangement joins TRBV7-2 to TRBJ2-7, with 7 bases lining up with TRBD1. Unmatched junction bases numbered 12, after V lost 7 bases and J lost 3 bases. Germline V gene lookup returns CDR1 SGHTA and CDR2 FQGNSA. The CDR3 runs to 15 residues.

The V gene is TRBV19, the J gene TRBJ2-7, with TRBD2 matching over 10 bases. Germline V CDR1 and CDR2: LNHDA, SQIVND (reference sequence). The CDR3 is made up of 18 amino acids. The ends lost 0 bases at V and 0 bases at J; junction bases unmatched: 8. The CDR3 sequence is CASSIEVSSGSLSYEQYF. CDR3 in DNA: TGTGCCAGTAGTATAGAAGTATCTAGCGGGAGCCTCTCCTACGAGCAGTACTTC.

CDR3 residues: CASSYGQGAGNTIYF. In DNA, the CDR3 is TGTGCCAGCAGCTACGGACAGGGGGCTGGAAACACCATATATTTT. The chain joins TRBV7-3 to TRBJ1-3; 10 bases align to TRBD1. Germline CDR1 reads SGHTA; CDR2 reads FQGTGA. CDR3 length: 15 amino acids. Unmatched junction bases numbered 2, after V lost 4 bases and J lost 2 bases.

The chain recombines TRBV28 with TRBJ1-1; no definite D call. Germline assignment: CDR1 MDHEN and CDR2 SYDVKM. Deletions cut 7 bases from V and 5 bases from J, with 8 bases between. The CDR3 covers 11 residues. The CDR3: CASTMRTEAFF. The DNA of the CDR3 is TGTGCCAGCACCATGAGGACTGAAGCTTTCTTT.

This rearrangement joins TRBV28 to TRBJ1-4; a possible D gene is TRBD1 (5 bases). Germline V lookup: CDR1 MDHEN, CDR2 SYDVKM. CDR3 length: 16 amino acids. Trimming took 3 bases from V and 0 from J, leaving 11 bases between them. CDR3 sequence: CASSLRRVTTNEKLFF. For the CDR3, the DNA is TGTGCCAGCAGTTTGCGCAGGGTCACAACTAATGAAAAACTGTTTTTT.

The chain uses TRBV28 and TRBJ1-1; 7 bases line up with TRBD1. Germline trimming cut 5 bases from V and 0 bases from J; bases unmatched to any gene: 15. Germline assignment: CDR1 MDHEN and CDR2 SYDVKM. This CDR3 has 18 residues. The CDR3 DNA follows: TGTGCCAGCAGTCCCGGCACGGGGACAGCTTTTTTGAACACTGAAGCTTTCTTT. Its protein product is CASSPGTGTAFLNTEAFF.

The rearrangement joins TRBV18 to TRBJ1-4; 8 nucleotides align to TRBD1. CDR3 length: 18 amino acids. CDR1 and CDR2 (germline): KGHSH, LQKENI. The trim removed 4 bases at V and 7 bases at J, leaving 17 bases unmatched. This CDR3 is CASSQKARGLTTVEKLFF. The CDR3 DNA reads TGTGCCAGCTCACAAAAGGCCAGGGGGCTGACAACTGTTGAAAAACTGTTTTTT.

The chain carries TRBV30 and TRBJ2-3; maybe TRBD2 (6 bases). There are 14 residues in the CDR3. V was clipped by 5 bases and J by 2 bases, with 14 bases between them. Germline assignment: CDR1 GTSNPN and CDR2 SVGIG (reference sequence). The CDR3 nucleotides are TGTGCCTGGGAATTGGGGGGTGACACAGATACGCAGTATTTT. Amino acid sequence: CAWELGGDTDTQYF.

Points on this clone: Within the sample, other DNA sequences also encode this same CDR3. The chain links TRBV28 to TRBJ1-1; D is unclear. This CDR3 is built from 13 residues. V was trimmed by 4 bases and J by 0 bases, leaving 6 bases between them. Germline V gene lookup returns CDR1 MDHEN and CDR2 SYDVKM. The chain's CDR3 is CASSSNMNTEAFF. The CDR3 region has the DNA TGTGCCAGCAGTTCGAACATGAACACTGAAGCTTTCTTT. Combining the CDR3 with reference TRBV28 and TRBJ1-1 gives the whole variable domain DVKVTQSSRYLVKRTGEKVFLECVQDMDHENMFWYRQDPGLGLRLIYFSYDVKMKEKGDIPEGYSVSREKKERFSLILESASTNQTSMYLCASSSNMNTEAFFGQGTRLTVV.

This chain links TRBV27 with TRBJ1-5; D is unresolved. Germline CDR1 MNHEY, CDR2 SMNVEV (reference sequence). Between the trimmed V and J ends, which lost 2 bases and 6 bases, there was a span of 8 bases. This CDR3 has 13 amino acids. The CDR3 here is CASSLGLVQPQHF. CDR3 nucleotide sequence: TGTGCCAGCAGTTTAGGTCTAGTTCAGCCCCAGCATTTT.

The rearrangement uses TRBV19 and TRBJ1-5; 7 bases are shared with TRBD1. Germline trimming cut 4 bases from V and 7 bases from J; bases unmatched to any gene: 10. The CDR3 extends over 15 amino acids. Germline V gives CDR1 LNHDA, CDR2 SQIVND (reference sequence). CDR3 in amino acids: CASSTQPTGFQPQHF. The CDR3 bases are TGTGCCAGTAGTACCCAACCGACAGGGTTCCAGCCCCAGCATTTT.

The sample holds a few counts of this clone. V gene TRBV9 combines with J gene TRBJ2-7, with D maybe TRBD2 (6 bases). In germline, CDR1 is SGDLS, CDR2 YYNGEE. V was pared by 4 bases and J by 4 bases, with 15 bases between. CDR3 size: 14 residues. Here the CDR3 reads CASSPTPEGYEQYF. CDR3 nucleotide sequence: TGTGCCAGCAGCCCTACTCCGGAGGGTTACGAGCAGTACTTC.

V and J are TRBV19 and TRBJ1-5; the match to TRBD1 covers 8 bases. With V trimmed by 5 bases and J by 3 bases, 9 bases remained unmatched. CDR1 and CDR2 (germline): LNHDA, SQIVND (reference sequence). The CDR3 length is 16 residues. Here the CDR3 reads CASSAPDRGDNQPQHF. The CDR3 DNA follows: TGTGCCAGTAGTGCCCCCGACAGGGGCGACAATCAGCCCCAGCATTTT.

This clone was recorded once. The chain employs TRBV28 and TRBJ1-3; TRBD1 is a possible D gene (5 bases). Germline V gene data show CDR1 as MDHEN and CDR2 as SYDVKM. The CDR3 consists of 18 residues. V lost 6 bases to trimming and J lost 2 bases, with 23 bases between them. CDR3 residues: CASSQSPRFDRAGNTIYF. For the CDR3, the DNA is TGTGCCAGCAGCCAAAGTCCCAGATTCGACAGAGCTGGAAACACCATATATTTT.

V gene TRBV14 combines with J gene TRBJ2-5; D unresolved. CDR3 size: 12 residues. In germline, CDR1 is SGHDN, CDR2 FVKESK. V was cut by 1 base and J by 9 bases, with 9 bases left in between. The CDR3, as DNA: TGTGCCAGCAGCCAAGGAGTATCGCCCCAGTACTTC. The encoded protein is CASSQGVSPQYF.

The chain has TRBV6-9 and TRBJ1-6; D gene unclear. CDR1 MNHGY and CDR2 SVAAGI come from the germline V gene. This CDR3 contains 13 residues. The V and J ends lost 7 bases and 10 bases respectively, with 14 bases between them. CDR3 sequence (DNA): TGTGCCAGCAAGTATGATACTAACTCACCCCTCCACTTT. The encoded protein is CASKYDTNSPLHF.

This sequence joins TRBV4-3 and TRBJ2-3; D not certain. Per germline, CDR1 LGHNA and CDR2 YSLEER. The CDR3 consists of 13 residues. Trimming left V 2 bases short and J 3 bases short, with 6 bases between. The chain's CDR3 is CASSQSSTDTQYF. CDR3 nucleotide sequence: TGCGCCAGCAGCCAAAGCTCGACAGATACGCAGTATTTT.

J is TRBJ2-5 and V is TRBV7-2; 7 bases are shared with TRBD2. The CDR3 is 14 residues long. With 0 bases clipped from V and 6 bases from J, the junction kept 4 bases outside the gene matches. Germline assignment: CDR1 SGHTA and CDR2 FQGNSA. The CDR3: CASSLAGGGKTQYF. The CDR3 nucleotides are TGTGCCAGCAGCTTAGCGGGGGGAGGGAAGACCCAGTACTTC.

A word on this clone: One junction end does not reproduce the germline sequence, and a read error may be involved. The chain couples TRBV7-7 to TRBJ2-3, with unresolved D. Looked up from germline, CDR1 is SSHAT and CDR2 is FNYEAQ (reference sequence). The CDR3 runs to 12 residues. CDR3 sequence: CASSSSTDTQYF. The DNA of the CDR3 is TGTGCTAGCAGCTCTAGCACAGATACGCAGTATTTT.

Only a few counts were recorded for this clone. The chain employs TRBV28 and TRBJ1-2; D ambiguous. Trimming took 6 bases from V and 4 from J, leaving 9 bases between them. CDR3 length: 12 amino acids. Germline values: CDR1 MDHEN, CDR2 SYDVKM. The CDR3 reads CASRPGGYGYTF. CDR3 DNA: TGTGCCAGCAGACCCGGAGGCTATGGCTACACCTTC.

Here the CDR3 reads CASSYHRAQVFTGELFF. CDR3 DNA: TGTGCCAGCAGTTATCACCGTGCACAGGTTTTTACCGGGGAGCTGTTTTTT. V is TRBV6-2 or TRBV6-3 and J is TRBJ2-2; maybe TRBD1 (5 bases). The germline gives CDR1 MNHEY, CDR2 SVGEGT. The CDR3 contains 17 residues. V shed 3 bases and J shed 5 bases, with 19 bases lying between them.

The rearrangement joins TRBV6-5 to TRBJ1-2, with 8 bases aligning to TRBD1. CDR3 size: 12 residues. V shed 11 bases and J 8 bases; nucleotides not matched to a gene: 10. CDR1 and CDR2 (germline): MNHEY, SVGAGI. CDR3 bases: TGTGCCTCCCGGGACAGGAAGCAAGGCTACACCTTC. It translates to CASRDRKQGYTF.

This clone was detected a few times. This chain joins TRBV11-2 and TRBJ1-2; no definite D call. CDR1 is SGHAT and CDR2 is FQNNGV in the germline V gene. Trimming stripped 4 bases from V and 8 bases from J, with 11 bases between. The CDR3 runs 12 residues. The CDR3, as DNA: TGTGCCAGCAGCTGGGGAGGGAGCGGCTACACCTTC. It translates to CASSWGGSGYTF. Combining the CDR3 with reference TRBV11-2 and TRBJ1-2 gives the whole variable domain EAGVAQSPRYKIIEKRQSVAFWCNPISGHATLYWYQQILGQGPKLLIQFQNNGVVDDSQLPKDRFSAERLKGVDSTLKIQPAKLEDSAVYLCASSWGGSGYTFGSGTRLTVV.

The rearrangement joins TRBV3-1 (or the pseudogene TRBV3-2) to TRBJ1-1, with TRBD1 matching 8 bases. J gave up 4 bases and V 1 base, and 2 bases lay outside the gene matches. The CDR3 has 14 amino acids. Germline values: CDR1 LGHDT, CDR2 YNNKEL (reference sequence). Here the CDR3 DNA reads TGTGCCAGCAGCCAAGGACAGGGGTTCACTGAAGCTTTCTTT. Its protein is CASSQGQGFTEAFF.